This TCR beta chain emerged from a study of CD8 T cells in Susac syndrome. Random-hexamer reverse transcription was applied to roughly 0.5 to 1 ug RNA. Across 54 Vbeta and 13 Jbeta, TCR beta CDR3 was amplified with immunoSEQ multiplex PCR. A single record per CDR3 protein comes from TCRdb applying MiXCR to the immunoSEQ multiplex PCR reads. The sample consists of about 200,000 distinct CDR3 sequences, over 85% of them appearing once. J gave up 5 bases and V 3 bases, and 7 bases lay outside the gene matches. Germline CDR1 is DFQATT and CDR2 is SNEGSKA (reference sequence). The CDR3 contains 15 residues.

Material: CD4+ T cells from PBMCs. The chain uses TRBV20-1 and TRBJ1-4; 9 bases map to TRBD1. The TCR comes from a human donor in good health. The CDR3 coding sequence is TGCAGTGCTAGGGCCACAGGGGGCCAAAATGAAAAACTGTTTTTT. Translating gives CSARATGGQNEKLFF.